This T cell receptor beta chain comes out of a study of memory CD4+ T cells and cytomegalovirus serostatus. The V gene's germline CDR1 is GTSNPN and CDR2 SVGIG (reference sequence). V dropped 1 base and J dropped 13; count of bases not matched to a gene: 4. The CDR3 is made up of 11 amino acids. Using immunoSEQ multiplex PCR, the repertoire was profiled, and TCRdb retains in-frame clones only, with some absent. This table has 55,000 to 65,000 clones, about four fifths appearing once. Single viable CD3+CD4+CD8-CD45RO+ cells were sorted as the memory CD4+ T cells. This sequence originates from an adult in good health and CMV-seronegative. Some clones in this sample may be carry-over from other donors' samples. Sequenced material: memory CD4+ T cells from blood. The chain joins TRBV30 to TRBJ2-1, with 7 bases aligning to TRBD1. CDR3 amino acids: CAWSGQGRQFF. CDR3 bases: TGTGCCTGGAGTGGACAGGGCCGTCAGTTCTTC.